This is a list of T cell receptor beta chains from one sample in a study of T-cell memory formation after mild COVID-19. TCRdb used MiXCR to reprocess the 5' RACE reads, holding one entry per CDR3 protein. Counted here are 530,000 or so distinct CDR3 sequences, approximately 15% occurring once; the ten biggest clones make up about 8.6%. The sequenced sample consisted of PBMCs or a T cell subset sorted from them (not recorded which). These receptors were collected from an adult woman who had mild COVID-19 (a few samples of this study predate the infection). Cell type and time point are not known. CDR3s include the opening cysteine and the closing phenylalanine or tryptophan.

V	J	CDR3
TRBV6-2/TRBV6-3	TRBJ2-6	CASRPVGANVLTF
TRBV7-9	TRBJ1-3	CASSLTPGFSGNTIYF
TRBV5-1	TRBJ2-1	CASSLVAQSGGRNNEQFF
TRBV11-2	TRBJ2-3	CASSSAGFPSTDTQYF
TRBV18	TRBJ1-2	CASSPVGQGNYGYTF
TRBV7-8	TRBJ1-4	CASSLLQGEKLFF
TRBV7-6	TRBJ1-3	CASSLEGTGARGNTIYF
TRBV7-2	TRBJ1-3	CASSLDGQGWIGTGNTIYF
TRBV5-6	TRBJ1-6	CASSLDRANSPLHF
TRBV18	TRBJ2-7	CASSPPISYEQYF
TRBV6-2/TRBV6-3	TRBJ2-7	CASSRPGEQYF
TRBV10-3	TRBJ1-2	CAITPGTGVGYTF
TRBV5-4	TRBJ1-6	CASSLRGPSGQGNSPLHF
TRBV27	TRBJ2-7	CASSFKTSIVYEQYF
TRBV10-3	TRBJ1-1	CAISGVMNTEAFF
TRBV29-1	TRBJ2-4	CSAFKAGAKNIQYF
TRBV6-2/TRBV6-3	TRBJ2-2	CASSYSYLSRTGELFF
TRBV20-1	TRBJ2-4	CSARNHRAKNIQYF
TRBV12-3/TRBV12-4	TRBJ2-4	CASRSGVLNIQYF
TRBV7-2	TRBJ1-1	CASSLAQGLGTNTEAFF
TRBV19	TRBJ2-2	CASSIDPGLVLTGELFF
TRBV24-1	TRBJ2-5	CATSDGGFEAQETQYF
TRBV5-1	TRBJ2-1	CASSLEQGGGEQFF
TRBV20-1	TRBJ1-5	CSATERTELNQPQHF
TRBV27	TRBJ1-1	CASSPTLYTEAFF
TRBV7-3	TRBJ2-2	CASSPGVTGGNTGELFF
TRBV5-4	TRBJ2-5	CASSFGTLQSFQETQYF
TRBV6-5	TRBJ1-4	CASGEAPHTNEKLFF
TRBV7-8	TRBJ2-5	CASSEVGLGHQETQYF
TRBV20-1	TRBJ1-1	CSAREGAGDTEAFF
TRBV15	TRBJ1-2	CATSREPQGGLYGYTF
TRBV12-3/TRBV12-4	TRBJ1-1	CASNPLGVRAFF
TRBV20-1	TRBJ2-5	CSAWVEAQETQYF
TRBV14	TRBJ2-5	CASSQDFGGIKTQYF
TRBV24-1	TRBJ2-3	CATSDPGSADTQYF
TRBV30	TRBJ2-1	CAWRGRGNEQFF
TRBV7-8	TRBJ1-1	CASRRQGEGTEAFF
TRBV5-1	TRBJ2-3	CASSRDSGRADTQYF
TRBV7-9	TRBJ2-1	CASSSILAVTDNEQFF
TRBV15	TRBJ2-7	CATSRAPNLYEQYF
TRBV29-1	TRBJ1-1	CSVENLGMNTEAFF
TRBV5-1	TRBJ1-1	CASSFWGARTEAFF
TRBV9	TRBJ1-1	CASSVGQWDVNTEAFF
TRBV25-1	TRBJ1-6	CASSDRGYNSPLHF
TRBV5-1	TRBJ1-1	CASSLSFVNTEAFF
TRBV30	TRBJ1-1	CAWKWTAVAFF
TRBV7-9	TRBJ2-5	CASSSPGLADFQETQYF
TRBV4-1	TRBJ2-7	CASSHPRGDREPLTDEQYF
TRBV20-1	TRBJ2-7	CSADWDRSSYEQYF
TRBV25-1	TRBJ2-7	CASSDPGGTYEQYF
TRBV7-6	TRBJ2-3	CASSLGSAGVTDTQYF
TRBV10-3	TRBJ1-5	CAISLGQNSNQPQHF
TRBV14	TRBJ2-1	CASTPLEDRLYNEQFF
TRBV7-2	TRBJ2-3	CASSLVPVDTQYF
TRBV3-1	TRBJ2-4	CASSQGSGDLAKNIQYF
TRBV7-9	TRBJ2-3	CASSLGSLKTDTQYF
TRBV12-3/TRBV12-4	TRBJ1-1	CASSLVLGINRVGIF
TRBV11-3	TRBJ2-1	CASRTSTGINEQFF
TRBV7-9	TRBJ2-2	CASSPRTLLNTGELFF